This T cell receptor beta chain originates from a study of control samples from healthy donors and cancer patients. The method was immunoSEQ multiplex PCR; TCRdb's version includes in-frame clones alone and lacks a portion of them. In the table there are 110,000 to 150,000 clones, under 90% of which are singletons. The CDR3 spans 14 residues. The germline V and J ends were trimmed by 3 bases and 8 bases, with 15 bases remaining between them. Germline V lookup: CDR1 SGDLS, CDR2 YYNGEE. The specimen was blood. This receptor was obtained from a man aged 25 to 45 in good health. The J gene is TRBJ2-1, the V gene TRBV9; D unresolved. DNA of the CDR3: TGTGCCAGCAGCGAGCCCGCGGAGTACGATGAGCAGTTCTTC. Residues: CASSEPAEYDEQFF.